At least ten counts were recorded for the clone carrying this TCR beta chain. This specimen belongs to a study of T cell repertoires in cytomegalovirus infection. Via MiXCR, TCRdb re-called the reads, giving one row per CDR3 protein. The sample has approximately 490,000 distinct CDR3 sequences; approximately 10% are singletons. V lost 0 bases, J lost 4 bases, and 12 bases lay in between. CDR3 length: 16 amino acids. V and J are TRBV12-3 or TRBV12-4 and TRBJ2-2, with a tentative D call TRBD2 (5 bases). This receptor was obtained from a human donor in good health (CMV status not recorded). Some clones in this sample may be carry-over from other donors' samples. Sequencing input: PBMCs. The CDR3 region is CASSLALLTSTGELFF. CDR3 bases: TGTGCCAGCAGTTTAGCGCTCTTAACTAGCACCGGGGAGCTGTTTTTT.